A selection of T cell receptor delta chains follows, all from one sample in a study of gamma-delta T cells after stem cell transplantation. TCRdb reran clone calling via CATT on the RT-PCR reads. Found here are approximately 3,000 delta-chain clones, around an eighth of them singletons; the top ten hold 2.5% to 3.5%. Sequenced material: gamma-delta T cells. These receptors were collected from a human donor. It is not recorded whose cells these are; they may come from a transplant donor. Each CDR3 is given with its conserved first and last residue. The D gene is left open where the match is weak. The size of a clone is reported for some rows only, either as once, few or many, or as a class for expanded clones.

TRDV3	TRDJ1	.	TRDD3	TGTGCCTTTACCGCCTTGGATACGGTCACCGATAAACTCATCTTT	CAFTALDTVTDKLIF
TRDV1	TRDJ3	few	.	TGTGCTCTTGGGAACACTCCTTCGACTTTCTCCTGGGACACCCGACAGATGTTTTTC	CALGNTPSTFSWDTRQMFF
TRDV1	TRDJ1	.	.	TGTGCTCTTGGGGAAGAGTGGGGGCTCTGGGGATCCTTTTCTACGTTCGATAAGCTCATCTTT	CALGEEWGLWGSFSTFDKLIF
TRDV3	TRDJ1	.	.	.	CAFGTGGYLVGTDKLIF
TRDV2	TRDJ3	few	TRDD3	TGTGCCTGTGACACCCGGACTGGGGGATGGGGATCCTGGGACACCCGACAGATGTTTTTC	CACDTRTGGWGSWDTRQMFF
TRDV1	TRDJ1	medium-sized	TRDD3	TGTGCTCTTGGGGATATCCTAAACGAACTGGGGAGTCGGCGGTACACCGATAAACTCATCTTT	CALGDILNELGSRRYTDKLIF
TRDV2	TRDJ3	.	.	TGTGCCTGTGACTCCTGGAGCTCCTGGGACACCCGACAGATGTTTTTC	CACDSWSSWDTRQMFF
TRDV3	TRDJ2	.	TRDD3	TGTGCCTTTAGTGGGGGATACAGGGTGCCGACAGCACAACTCTTCTTT	CAFSGGYRVPTAQLFF
TRDV1	TRDJ1	few	.	TGTGCTCTTGGGGAACCCTGCCAGCGGGGATACACCGATAAACTCATCTTT	CALGEPCQRGYTDKLIF
TRDV2	TRDJ3	few	TRDD3	TGTGCTTGTGACACCGTACTGGGGGATCGCTCCTGGGACACCCGACAGATGTTTTTC	CACDTVLGDRSWDTRQMFF
TRDV1	TRDJ1	few	TRDD3	TGTGCTCTTGGGGAGGGCCTTCCACTGGGGGAACTAAGAACCCTGTACACCGATAAACTCATCTTT	CALGEGLPLGELRTLYTDKLIF
TRDV1	TRDJ2	few	TRDD3	TGTGCTCTTGGGGAATGTATAGCTGGGGGATACGGAAAGACAGCACAACTCTTCTTT	CALGECIAGGYGKTAQLFF
TRDV1	TRDJ2	.	TRDD3	TGTGCTCTTGGGGATAACCCCCCCGTTAACTGGGGGATACTCGCGACAGCACAACTCTTCTTT	CALGDNPPVNWGILATAQLFF
TRDV1	TRDJ2	.	TRDD3	TGTGCTCTTGGGGACCCCCCTCCGACGAATGCACTGGGGGACATGACAGCACAACTCTTCTTT	CALGDPPPTNALGDMTAQLFF
TRDV2	TRDJ3	few	TRDD3	TGTGCCTGTGGCTCCGTACTGGGGGATTCCTATCCTCGATCCTGGGACACCCGACAGATGTTTTTC	CACGSVLGDSYPRSWDTRQMFF
TRDV1	TRDJ1	few	.	TGTGCTCTTGGGGAACCTTCCATCACCGATAAACTCATCTTT	CALGEPSITDKLIF
TRDV1	TRDJ1	few	TRDD3	TGTGCTCTTGGGGAACTTGGACTGGGGCCCCAAGATAAACTCATCTTT	CALGELGLGPQDKLIF
TRDV2	TRDJ2	few	.	TGTGCCTGTGACACCGCGGGGCCTTCGTCGTACCCCTCTTTGACGGCACAACTCTTCTTT	CACDTAGPSSYPSLTAQLFF
TRDV2	TRDJ1	few	TRDD3	TGTGCCTGTGACGGGGTACTGGGGGGGCCGTACACCGATAAACTCATCTTT	CACDGVLGGPYTDKLIF
TRDV1	TRDJ2	few	.	TGTGCTCTTGGGGAGTTCCATTCCTCTCTTGGGGGTCACGTCCTAATGACAGCACAACTCTTCTTT	CALGEFHSSLGGHVLMTAQLFF
TRDV1	TRDJ1	.	.	TGTGCTCTTGGGAAGACACCTCCTACCCACGGGCCCCGTCCCTTAGCCGATAAACTCATCTTT	CALGKTPPTHGPRPLADKLIF
TRDV1	TRDJ1	few	.	TGTGCTCTTGGGGAAAGGGGTACCAATAACGTCGAGATACCAACCGATAAACTCATCTTT	CALGERGTNNVEIPTDKLIF
TRDV2	TRDJ1	few	TRDD3	TGTGCCTGTGACACTCGCAATACGGGGGATACACCTCCTTACACCGATAAACTCATCTTT	CACDTRNTGDTPPYTDKLIF
TRDV1	TRDJ1	few	TRDD3	TGTGCTCTATGTATTCCTAAAATGGCTGGGGGAGGTAACACCGATAAACTCATCTTT	CALCIPKMAGGGNTDKLIF
TRDV1	TRDJ1	few	.	.	CALGERDLRVNWALGTDKLIF
TRDV1	TRDJ1	.	.	TGTGCTCTTGGGGAAAAGGTTAGGGGGACTCTTTCGTACACCGATAAACTCATCTTT	CALGEKVRGTLSYTDKLIF
TRDV1	TRDJ1	few	.	TGTGCTCTTGGGGAACTGAGGGATCCGGGGTGGGGAGGGAACACCGATAAACTCATCTTT	CALGELRDPGWGGNTDKLIF
TRDV1	TRDJ1	few	.	TGTGCTCTTGGGGACCACTCACTTCCTCCAACACCTCTACTGGGAGCCGATAAACTCATCTTT	CALGDHSLPPTPLLGADKLIF
TRAV29/DV5	TRDJ1	few	TRDD3	TGTGCAGCAAGGGAAGTCCGGGGGATACTTTCAGACACCGATAAACTCATCTTT	CAAREVRGILSDTDKLIF
TRDV1	TRDJ1	.	TRDD3	TGTGCTCTTGGGGACCGTCCCTTCCCCCCAGGGAGGGGGATACCCATAAAACTCATCTTT	CALGDRPFPPGRGIPIKLIF
TRDV1	TRDJ1	.	TRDD3	TGTGCTCTTGGGGAACTTCTGGGGGGACCCGATAAACTCATCTTT	CALGELLGGPDKLIF
TRDV1	TRDJ1	medium-sized	TRDD3	TGTGCTCTTGGGACCCGGCTAAGGCCTGTGGGGGAGCCCGATAAACTCATCTTT	CALGTRLRPVGEPDKLIF
TRAV29/DV5	TRDJ3	large	.	TGTGCAGCAACAGCCGCCCTGGGCGCCTGGGACACCCGACAGATGTTTTTC	CAATAALGAWDTRQMFF
TRDV2	TRDJ3	large	TRDD3	TGTGCCTGTGATACTGGGGGATACGCCGACACCCGACAGATGTTTTTC	CACDTGGYADTRQMFF
TRDV1	TRDJ1	few	.	TGTGCTCTTGGGGGACCAATCCTACGTACTATTTCTAAACTCATCTTT	CALGGPILRTISKLIF
TRDV1	TRDJ1	.	.	TGTGCTCTTGGGGTCGAGGCGGCTCCCGATCCGGGGCGTGCCTACCTTACCGATAAACTCATCTTT	CALGVEAAPDPGRAYLTDKLIF
TRDV2	TRDJ3	medium-sized	TRDD3	TGTGCCTGTGACCTCAGGAAGTACTGGGGGATGACCTCCTGGGACACCCGACAGATGTTTTTC	CACDLRKYWGMTSWDTRQMFF
TRDV1	TRDJ1	.	.	TGTGCTCTTGGGGAACCGGACCGGGTGGGCGATAAACTCATCTTT	CALGEPDRVGDKLIF
TRDV1	TRDJ1	.	TRDD3	TGTGCTCTTGGGGAAAATGGGGGGGATACGTGCACCGATAAACTCATCTTT	CALGENGGDTCTDKLIF
TRDV2	TRDJ3	medium-sized	.	TGTGCCTGTGACACCGACTGGGTGTCCGGCGGACACTCCTGGGACACCCGACAGATGTTTTTC	CACDTDWVSGGHSWDTRQMFF
TRDV1	TRDJ2	large	TRDD3	TGTGCTCTTGGGGACCCCCCCTGGGGGATACTTCCTTTGACAGCACAACTCTTCTTT	CALGDPPWGILPLTAQLFF
TRDV2	TRDJ3	.	TRDD3	TGTGCCTGTGACACCGGGGGATACGAAAGCTCCTGGGACACCCGACAGATGTTTTTC	CACDTGGYESSWDTRQMFF
TRDV1	TRDJ1	few	TRDD2	TGTGCTCTTGGGAGAAGCCTTCCTACCCTTCCCGATGAACTCATCTTT	CALGRSLPTLPDELIF
TRDV1	TRDJ2	few	TRDD3	TGTGCTCTTGGGGAAAAAGGTCCTACTGGGGGATACTTTTTTTTGACAGCACAACTCTTCTTT	CALGEKGPTGGYFFLTAQLFF
TRDV3	TRDJ1	.	TRDD3	TGTGCCTTTAAGGATGTACTGGGGGATACTAGGACCGATAAACTCATCTTT	CAFKDVLGDTRTDKLIF
TRDV1	TRDJ1	few	TRDD3	TGTGCTCTTAGGGAATTTAGGGTCCCTTGTGCTGGGGGATTCCACACCGATAAACTCATCTTT	CALREFRVPCAGGFHTDKLIF
TRDV1	TRDJ1	.	TRDD3	TGTGCTCTTGGGGAACGGCGTTACTGGGGGATACACGAATGTGGAGGGGGGCGGTCGGGCAAACTCATCTTT	CALGERRYWGIHECGGGRSGKLIF
TRDV1	TRDJ1	few	.	TGTGCTCTCCTCCTTGGGTACAGTCAAGGGAGGGACACCGATAAACTCATCTTT	CALLLGYSQGRDTDKLIF
TRDV1	TRDJ1	few	TRDD3	TGTGCTCTTGGGGAACTACCCTTTTCCGCCGGCGTACTGGGGGATAAAAATGGTTTGTACACCGATAAACTCATCTTT	CALGELPFSAGVLGDKNGLYTDKLIF
TRAV29/DV5	TRDJ3	.	.	TGTGCAGCAAGCGGGGCCTTCCTACAGGTTGGGGGGGATAGGGGGCCCTGGGACACCCGACAGATGTTTTTC	CAASGAFLQVGGDRGPWDTRQMFF
TRDV1	TRDJ1	.	.	TGTGCTCTTGGGGTAGCCTCTCGGGGATCCGTTAAACTCATCTTT	CALGVASRGSVKLIF
TRDV1	TRDJ1	.	.	TGTGCTCTTGGAGAACTAGGAGCCGGGGGGAGGTACACCGATAAACTCATCTTT	CALGELGAGGRYTDKLIF